Each of the 28 T cell receptor beta chains below was sequenced from the same sample in a study of human T cells and chemical hapten exposure. Sample time point: patch test 2, 6 weeks after DPC sensitization. The treatment here: therapeutic diphenylcyclopropenone sensitization with weekly scalp DPC. One entry per CDR3 protein results from TCRdb running MiXCR on the RACE reads. This table holds about 100,000 distinct CDR3 sequences, over 9.5% found once. Sequenced material: whole blood, taken in connection with sensitization to the hapten diphenylcyclopropenone (DPC). These TCRs come from a woman in her forties with alopecia areata. Some clones in this sample may be carry-over from other donors' samples.

This clonotype was seen many times. CDR3 protein: CASRGGGGTEAFF. The CDR3 DNA is TGTGCCAGCAGGGGGGGTGGCGGCACTGAAGCTTTCTTT. The chain links TRBV2 to TRBJ1-1; weak D call: TRBD1 (5 bases). V lost 6 bases, J lost 4 bases, and 12 bases lay in between. CDR1 and CDR2 from the germline V gene are SNHLY and FYNNEI. CDR3 length: 13 amino acids.

This clonotype appeared a few times. CDR3 residues: CASSSGTGGLGQYF. The DNA for the CDR3 is TGTGCCAGCAGTTCCGGGACAGGGGGCTTGGGGCAGTACTTC. The V and J genes are TRBV12-3 or TRBV12-4 and TRBJ2-7; 12 bases align to TRBD1. After removal of 4 bases from V and 9 bases from J, the junction contained 7 bases not matched to a gene. The CDR3 sequence is 14 residues long.

The CDR3 is CASTRADRGYTF. The CDR3 DNA is TGTGCCAGCACTAGGGCCGACCGCGGCTACACCTTC. V and J are TRBV2 and TRBJ1-2; D gene ambiguous. The V gene's germline CDR1 is SNHLY and CDR2 FYNNEI. CDR3 length: 12 residues. V gave up 7 bases and J gave up 8 bases, with 14 bases separating them.

This clonotype showed up just a few times. The V gene is TRBV7-2, the J gene TRBJ2-4; no reliable D call. The CDR3 contains 14 residues. Germline V gene data show CDR1 as SGHTA and CDR2 as FQGNSA. The V end lost 2 bases, the J end lost 3 bases, and 8 bases lay between the germline ends. CDR3 DNA sequence: TGTGCCAGCAGCTTAAGAGGCGGCAAAAACATTCAGTACTTC. Amino acids: CASSLRGGKNIQYF.

The chain couples TRBV20-1 to TRBJ2-3; a possible D gene is TRBD2 (6 bases). Per the germline V gene, CDR1 is DFQATT and CDR2 is SNEGSKA (reference sequence). The CDR3 has 15 amino acids. The ends were cut back, 6 bases at V and 1 base at J, with 17 bases in the middle. CDR3 amino acids: CSARQRATGTDTQYF. Here the CDR3 DNA reads TGCAGTGCAAGACAGCGGGCAACCGGCACAGATACGCAGTATTTT.

There are many counts of this clonotype. The V call is TRBV6-2 or TRBV6-3, the J call TRBJ2-1, with TRBD2 identical over 12 bases. This CDR3 contains 14 residues. V shed 7 bases, J shed 9 bases, and the junction held 7 bases outside the gene matches. The germline V gene encodes CDR1 MNHEY and CDR2 SVGEGT. The CDR3 DNA reads TGTGCCAGCACTTTGACTAGCGGGAGCGGTGAGCAGTTCTTC. It codes for CASTLTSGSGEQFF.

The chain carries TRBV5-1 and TRBJ2-1, with 10 bases that match TRBD1. V lost 4 bases, J lost 1 base, and 5 bases stayed unmatched. The V gene's germline CDR1 is SGHRS and CDR2 YFSETQ. The CDR3 is 16 amino acids. In DNA, the CDR3 is TGCGCCAGCAGCCATCGGGACAGGGGATCCTACAATGAGCAGTTCTTC. Encoded protein: CASSHRDRGSYNEQFF.

This clonotype was seen ten or more times. The V and J genes are TRBV12-3 or TRBV12-4 and TRBJ2-6, with D perhaps matching TRBD1 (6 bases). Trimming stripped 5 bases from V and 0 bases from J, with 14 bases between. The CDR3 is 17 residues long. The CDR3, as DNA: TGTGCCAGCAGTACCGCGGACAGCAGCTCTGGGGCCAACGTCCTGACTTTC. The encoded protein is CASSTADSSSGANVLTF.

The chain couples TRBV10-3 to TRBJ2-1; 7 bases are shared with TRBD2. J gave up 8 bases and V 1 base, and 8 bases lay outside the gene matches. The CDR3 is made up of 15 amino acids. Germline CDR1 and CDR2: ENHRY and SYGVKD. CDR3 region: CAISEWQGREDEQFF. The CDR3 DNA is TGTGCCATCAGTGAGTGGCAAGGTCGGGAGGATGAGCAGTTCTTC.

The chain links TRBV5-1 to TRBJ2-5; perhaps TRBD1 as D (6 bases). Trimming pared 6 bases from V and 5 bases from J, leaving 14 bases between. The germline CDR1 and CDR2 sequences are SGHRS and YFSETQ. CDR3 length: 13 residues. CDR3 sequence (DNA): TGCGCCAGCACCCTACTACAGGGCGAGACCCAGTACTTC. As protein: CASTLLQGETQYF. The entire variable domain, with the rest obtained from reference TRBV5-1 and TRBJ2-5, is as follows: KAGVTQTPRYLIKTRGQQVTLSCSPISGHRSVSWYQQTPGQGLQFLFEYFSETQRNKGNFPGRFSGRQFSNSRSEMNVSTLELGDSALYLCASTLLQGETQYFGPGTRLLVL.

In its sample, this clonotype was seen many times. This chain joins TRBV7-3 and TRBJ1-2; TRBD1 might be the D (6 bases). The V gene lost 4 bases and the J gene lost 8 bases, with 14 bases spanning the gap. In germline, CDR1 is SGHTA, CDR2 FQGTGA. This CDR3 region has 13 residues. CDR3 amino acids: CASSSRTDSGYTF. The CDR3 nucleotides read TGTGCCAGCAGCTCTCGGACAGACTCGGGCTACACCTTC.

This clonotype occurred a few times. V is TRBV25-1 and J is TRBJ2-7, with 7 bases fitting TRBD2. The junction had 3 bases not matched to a gene; V was cut back by 1 base and J by 6 bases. Germline V lookup: CDR1 MGHDK, CDR2 SYGVNS. This CDR3 is built from 13 residues. CDR3 nucleotides: TGTGCCAGCAGTGAATGGCGCGGGGGCGAGCAGTACTTC. This gives the protein CASSEWRGGEQYF.

This clonotype has at least ten counts. The chain combines TRBV20-1 with TRBJ2-7, with D possibly TRBD2 on 5 matching bases. CDR3 size: 13 residues. Germline V gene lookup returns CDR1 DFQATT and CDR2 SNEGSKA (reference sequence). Trimming removed 6 bases from V and 0 bases from J, with 12 bases in between. The CDR3: CSAGAEISYEQYF. The CDR3 bases are TGCAGTGCGGGAGCGGAAATCTCCTACGAGCAGTACTTC.

Regarding this clonotype: Compared with germline, one end of the junction differs, possibly owing to a read error. The chain is built from TRBV29-1 and TRBJ1-2; tentatively, D is TRBD1 (5 bases). The V gene's germline CDR1 is SQVTM and CDR2 ANQGSEA. The CDR3 runs to 9 residues. CDR3 in DNA: TGCAGCGTTGATAAGGGGTCAGACTTC. It codes for CSVDKGSDF.

The chain links TRBV19 to TRBJ2-3; tentative D call: TRBD2 (6 bases). Trimming removed 5 bases at V and 4 bases at J, with 16 bases between. CDR3 length: 15 amino acids. The germline CDR1 and CDR2 sequences are LNHDA and SQIVND (reference sequence). The CDR3, as DNA: TGTGCCAGTAGTTCCCAGCGGGCTCGCGCAGATACGCAGTATTTT. Translated, it gives CASSSQRARADTQYF.

This clonotype occurred many times. The rearrangement uses TRBV27 and TRBJ1-1; D possibly corresponds to TRBD1 (5 bases). Germline assignment: CDR1 MNHEY and CDR2 SMNVEV (reference sequence). The germline V and J ends were trimmed by 2 bases and 5 bases, with 9 bases remaining between them. The CDR3 totals 13 residues. CDR3 protein: CASSLQGRTEAFF. CDR3 DNA sequence: TGTGCCAGCAGTTTACAGGGAAGGACTGAAGCTTTCTTT.

The rearrangement uses TRBV12-3 or TRBV12-4 and TRBJ1-5; 7 bases match TRBD1. CDR3 size: 15 residues. With 8 bases clipped from V and 2 bases from J, the junction kept 9 bases outside the gene matches. The DNA for the CDR3 is TGTGCCAGCGGCTGGACAGGAGGAGGCAATCAGCCCCAGCATTTT. The encoded protein is CASGWTGGGNQPQHF.

This clonotype was detected only a few times. This sequence joins TRBV20-1 and TRBJ1-2; the D is unclear. Trimming took 2 bases from V and 0 from J, leaving 16 bases between them. CDR1 is DFQATT, CDR2 SNEGSKA, per germline (reference sequence). The CDR3 is 16 amino acids. The CDR3, as DNA: TGCAGTGCTAGACGCCAGAAGGCCTTCTCTAACTATGGCTACACCTTC. Amino acid sequence: CSARRQKAFSNYGYTF.

The rearrangement joins TRBV20-1 to TRBJ1-6, with D possibly being TRBD1 (5 bases). Germline V gene lookup returns CDR1 DFQATT and CDR2 SNEGSKA (reference sequence). This CDR3 region has 14 residues. Trimming shortened V by 0 bases and J by 14 bases, and 17 bases separated the two germline ends. Written as DNA, the CDR3 is TGCAGTGCTAGAGATCGGGCAGGGCCAAGGGCCCTCCACTTT. Its translation is CSARDRAGPRALHF.

This clonotype is labeled medium-sized. V gene TRBV6-2 or TRBV6-3 combines with J gene TRBJ1-6; TRBD1 agrees at 7 bases. From germline, CDR1 is MNHEY and CDR2 SVGEGT. V lost 2 bases, J lost 13 bases, and 14 bases stayed unmatched. There are 16 residues in the CDR3. The DNA of the CDR3 is TGTGCCAGCAGTTACCTCCCGAGGGGGCCCATCAGGCCCCTCCACTTT. Amino acids: CASSYLPRGPIRPLHF.

This clonotype was detected only a few times. The chain carries TRBV19 and TRBJ1-5, with D possibly being TRBD1 (6 bases). This CDR3 region has 14 residues. Germline V lookup: CDR1 LNHDA, CDR2 SQIVND (reference sequence). V lost 8 bases and J lost 3, with 14 bases in between. The DNA of the CDR3 is TGTGCCAGTCGCGGGAGGGGGGCCAATCAGCCCCAGCATTTT. Encoded protein: CASRGRGANQPQHF.

V gene TRBV7-2 combines with J gene TRBJ2-5; D possibly corresponds to TRBD2 (7 bases). V shed 6 bases and J shed 6 bases, with 14 bases lying between them. The CDR3 length is 13 residues. Per the germline V gene, CDR1 is SGHTA and CDR2 is FQGNSA. CDR3 DNA sequence: TGTGCCAGCAGTACTGGGGGGGCAAAGACCCAGTACTTC. Residues: CASSTGGAKTQYF.

This clonotype has a handful of counts. The gene calls are TRBV19 and TRBJ1-5; TRBD1 is a possible D gene (5 bases). V was pared by 8 bases and J by 9 bases, with 17 bases between. The CDR3 spans 13 residues. Germline values: CDR1 LNHDA, CDR2 SQIVND (reference sequence). CDR3 coding DNA: TGTGCCAGTTCCCCGGGCCAGGGAACGCCCCAGCATTTT. The encoded protein is CASSPGQGTPQHF.

V usage is TRBV6-2 or TRBV6-3 and J usage is TRBJ1-2; D gene uncertain. The CDR3 length is 13 residues. Trimming removed 5 bases at V and 6 bases at J, with 13 bases between. Germline CDR1 and CDR2: MNHEY and SVGEGT. The CDR3 region is CASSPTDRDGYTF. CDR3 coding DNA: TGTGCCAGCAGTCCGACGGATCGTGATGGCTACACCTTC.

This clonotype was seen many times. The chain is built from TRBV12-3 or TRBV12-4 and TRBJ2-1; 13 bases agree with TRBD2. CDR3 size: 19 residues. The J segment lost 0 bases and the V segment lost 5 bases, leaving 10 bases of the junction unmatched. CDR3 bases: TGTGCCAGCAGTCGTCCCGGGACTAGCGGGGTCCGCTCCTACAATGAGCAGTTCTTC. The encoded protein is CASSRPGTSGVRSYNEQFF.

The gene calls are TRBV6-5 and TRBJ1-5; D perhaps matches TRBD1 (5 bases). The CDR3 covers 14 residues. Trimming shortened V by 2 bases and J by 2 bases, and 7 bases separated the two germline ends. Germline CDR1 MNHEY, CDR2 SVGAGI. CDR3 amino acids: CASSYSRGNQPQHF. In DNA form, the CDR3 reads TGTGCCAGCAGTTACAGCAGGGGCAATCAGCCCCAGCATTTT.

The V call is TRBV7-2, the J call TRBJ2-3; the D gene could be TRBD1 or TRBD2 (5 bases each). Trimming took 0 bases from V and 6 from J, leaving 10 bases between them. Germline V lookup: CDR1 SGHTA, CDR2 FQGNSA. This CDR3 region has 14 residues. The CDR3: CASSLAGPADTQYF. In DNA, the CDR3 is TGTGCCAGCAGCTTAGCGGGACCGGCGGATACGCAGTATTTT. The full variable domain, in which reference TRBV7-2 and TRBJ2-3 provide the parts outside the CDR3, is GAGVSQSPSNKVTEKGKDVELRCDPISGHTALYWYRQSLGQGLEFLIYFQGNSAPDKSGLPSDRFSAERTGGSVSTLTIQRTQQEDSAVYLCASSLAGPADTQYFGPGTRLTVL.

This clonotype was detected a few times. This chain links TRBV9 with TRBJ1-3; D is ambiguous. Germline V lookup: CDR1 SGDLS, CDR2 YYNGEE. V was clipped by 1 base and J by 0 bases, with 14 bases between them. The CDR3 sequence is 17 residues long. Here the CDR3 DNA reads TGTGCCAGCAGCGTACTCCCGGAAAGCAACTCTGGAAACACCATATATTTT. Protein sequence: CASSVLPESNSGNTIYF.